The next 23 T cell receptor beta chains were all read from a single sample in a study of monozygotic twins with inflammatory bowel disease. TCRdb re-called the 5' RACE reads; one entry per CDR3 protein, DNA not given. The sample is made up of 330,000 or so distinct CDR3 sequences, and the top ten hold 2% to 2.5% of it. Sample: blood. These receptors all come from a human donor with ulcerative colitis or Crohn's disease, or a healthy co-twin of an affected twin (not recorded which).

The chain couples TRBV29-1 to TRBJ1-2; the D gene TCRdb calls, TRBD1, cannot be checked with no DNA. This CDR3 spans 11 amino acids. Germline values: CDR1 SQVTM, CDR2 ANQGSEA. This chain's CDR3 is CSPGEIYGYTF.

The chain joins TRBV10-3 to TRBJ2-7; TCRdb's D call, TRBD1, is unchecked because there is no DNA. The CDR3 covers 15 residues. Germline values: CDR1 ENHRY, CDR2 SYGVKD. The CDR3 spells CAIKNDREVTYEQYF.

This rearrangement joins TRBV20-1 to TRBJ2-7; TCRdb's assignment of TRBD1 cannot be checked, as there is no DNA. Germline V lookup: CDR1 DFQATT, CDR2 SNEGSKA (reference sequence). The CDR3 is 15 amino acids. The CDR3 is CSAPNPPQTAYEQYF.

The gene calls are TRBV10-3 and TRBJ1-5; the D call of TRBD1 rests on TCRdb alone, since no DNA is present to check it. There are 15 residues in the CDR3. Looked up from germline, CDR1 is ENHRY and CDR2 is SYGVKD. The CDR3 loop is CAISENGQGDQPQHF.

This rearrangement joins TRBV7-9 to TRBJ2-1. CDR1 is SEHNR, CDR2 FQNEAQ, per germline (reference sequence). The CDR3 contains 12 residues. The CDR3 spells CASSFDTQEQFF.

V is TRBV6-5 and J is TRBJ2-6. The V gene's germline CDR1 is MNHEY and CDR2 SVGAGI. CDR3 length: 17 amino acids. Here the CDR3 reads CASSYSSGPSGANVLTF.

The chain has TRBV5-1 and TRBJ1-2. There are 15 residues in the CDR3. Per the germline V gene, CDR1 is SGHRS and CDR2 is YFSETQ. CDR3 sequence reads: CASSLGGYSGYGYTF.

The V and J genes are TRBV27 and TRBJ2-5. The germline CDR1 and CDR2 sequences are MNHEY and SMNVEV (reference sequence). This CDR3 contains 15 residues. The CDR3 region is CASSFGVGYQETQYF.

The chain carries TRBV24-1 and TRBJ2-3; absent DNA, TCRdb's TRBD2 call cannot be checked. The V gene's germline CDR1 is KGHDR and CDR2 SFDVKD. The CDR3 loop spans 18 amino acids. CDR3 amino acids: CATSDAAGTSGRIDTQYF.

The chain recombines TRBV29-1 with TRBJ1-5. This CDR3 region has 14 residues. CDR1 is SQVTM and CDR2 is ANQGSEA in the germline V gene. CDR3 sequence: CSAAIGIGNQPQHF.

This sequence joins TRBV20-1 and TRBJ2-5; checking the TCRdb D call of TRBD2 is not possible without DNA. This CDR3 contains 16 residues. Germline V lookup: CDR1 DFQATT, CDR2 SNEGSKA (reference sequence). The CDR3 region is CSAFRFGGGIRETQYF.

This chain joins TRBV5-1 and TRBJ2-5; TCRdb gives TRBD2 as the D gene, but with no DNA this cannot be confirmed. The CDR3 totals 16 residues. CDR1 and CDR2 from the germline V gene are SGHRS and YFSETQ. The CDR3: CASSPRGLAGTETQYF.

CDR3 sequence reads: CASSVGVGRGGFSSTDTQYF. The chain uses TRBV9 and TRBJ2-3; the TRBD1 assignment by TCRdb is unverifiable without DNA. Germline V CDR1 and CDR2: SGDLS, YYNGEE. This CDR3 region has 20 residues.

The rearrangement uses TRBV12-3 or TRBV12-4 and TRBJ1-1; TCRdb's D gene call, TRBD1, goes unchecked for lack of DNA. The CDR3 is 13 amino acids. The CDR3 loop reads CASSQTENTEAFF.

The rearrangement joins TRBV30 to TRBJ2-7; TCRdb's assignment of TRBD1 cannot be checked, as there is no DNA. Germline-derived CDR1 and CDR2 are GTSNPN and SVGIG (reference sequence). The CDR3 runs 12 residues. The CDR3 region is CAWTVGGDEQYF.

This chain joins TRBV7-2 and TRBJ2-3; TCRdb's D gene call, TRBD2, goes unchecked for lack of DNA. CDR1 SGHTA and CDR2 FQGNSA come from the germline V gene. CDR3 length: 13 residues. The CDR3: CASRLPPRDTQYF. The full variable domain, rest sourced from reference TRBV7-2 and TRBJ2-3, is GAGVSQSPSNKVTEKGKDVELRCDPISGHTALYWYRQSLGQGLEFLIYFQGNSAPDKSGLPSDRFSAERTGGSVSTLTIQRTQQEDSAVYLCASRLPPRDTQYFGPGTRLTVL.

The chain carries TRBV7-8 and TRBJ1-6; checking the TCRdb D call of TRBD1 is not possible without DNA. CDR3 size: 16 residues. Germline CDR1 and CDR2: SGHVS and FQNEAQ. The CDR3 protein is CASSEFRDTSRSPLHF.

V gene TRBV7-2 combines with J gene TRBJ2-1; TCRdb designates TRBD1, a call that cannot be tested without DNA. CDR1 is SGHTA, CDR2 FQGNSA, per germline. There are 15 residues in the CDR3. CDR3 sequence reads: CASSVHGTGFNEQFF.

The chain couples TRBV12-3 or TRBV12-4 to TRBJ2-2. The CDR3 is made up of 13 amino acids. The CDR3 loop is CASSFWGSGELFF.

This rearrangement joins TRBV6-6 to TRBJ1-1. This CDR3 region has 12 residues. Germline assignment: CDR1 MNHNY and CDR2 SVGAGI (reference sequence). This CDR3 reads CASSYMPSEAFF.

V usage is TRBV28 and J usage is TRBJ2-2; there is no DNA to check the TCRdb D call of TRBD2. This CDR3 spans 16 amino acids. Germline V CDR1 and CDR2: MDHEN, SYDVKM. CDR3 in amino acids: CASSRGELADSGELFF. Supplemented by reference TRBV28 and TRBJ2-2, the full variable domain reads DVKVTQSSRYLVKRTGEKVFLECVQDMDHENMFWYRQDPGLGLRLIYFSYDVKMKEKGDIPEGYSVSREKKERFSLILESASTNQTSMYLCASSRGELADSGELFFGEGSRLTVL.

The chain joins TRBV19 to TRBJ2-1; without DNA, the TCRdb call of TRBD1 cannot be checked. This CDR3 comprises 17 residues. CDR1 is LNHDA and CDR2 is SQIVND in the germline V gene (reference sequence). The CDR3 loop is CASSESQGRKRYNEQFF. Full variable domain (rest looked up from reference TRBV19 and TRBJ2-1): DGGITQSPKYLFRKEGQNVTLSCEQNLNHDAMYWYRQDPGQGLRLIYYSQIVNDFQKGDIAEGYSVSREKKESFPLTVTSAQKNPTAFYLCASSESQGRKRYNEQFFGPGTRLTVL.

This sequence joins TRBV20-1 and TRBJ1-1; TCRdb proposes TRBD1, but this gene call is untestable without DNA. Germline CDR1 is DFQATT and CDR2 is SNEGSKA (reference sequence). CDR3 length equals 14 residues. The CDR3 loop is CSRTGRLYNTEAFF.